This T cell receptor beta chain was sequenced during a study of shared clonotypes between healthy human individuals. General study findings and limits: Read depth was anticipated to influence clonotype sharing among donors. The study drew on few donors, limiting represented genetic and exposure-history diversity.

Notes on this clone: Its target is unknown.

Donors were healthy HIV-negative adults without recent acute infections or vaccinations. Genomic DNA for unsorted samples, which was extracted with the QIAamp DNA Blood Mini kit, came from roughly 100 million PBMCs. This CDR3 has 16 residues. The germline V gene encodes CDR1 SGHDT and CDR2 YYEEEE. The junction had 9 bases not matched to a gene; V was cut back by 5 bases and J by 4 bases. The assay was immunoSEQ multiplex PCR, and TCRdb's table has in-frame clones only and misses some. This table holds about 490,000 clones, about three quarters found once. The chain links TRBV5-6 to TRBJ1-2; 12 bases are a match to TRBD1. Sequenced sample: PBMCs. The source of this sequence is a woman between 40 and 50 years old in good health. Some clones in this sample may be carry-over from other donors' samples. The chain's CDR3 is CASRRTGTGGFYGYTF. CDR3 DNA sequence: TGTGCCAGCAGGCGCACCGGGACAGGGGGCTTCTATGGCTACACCTTC.